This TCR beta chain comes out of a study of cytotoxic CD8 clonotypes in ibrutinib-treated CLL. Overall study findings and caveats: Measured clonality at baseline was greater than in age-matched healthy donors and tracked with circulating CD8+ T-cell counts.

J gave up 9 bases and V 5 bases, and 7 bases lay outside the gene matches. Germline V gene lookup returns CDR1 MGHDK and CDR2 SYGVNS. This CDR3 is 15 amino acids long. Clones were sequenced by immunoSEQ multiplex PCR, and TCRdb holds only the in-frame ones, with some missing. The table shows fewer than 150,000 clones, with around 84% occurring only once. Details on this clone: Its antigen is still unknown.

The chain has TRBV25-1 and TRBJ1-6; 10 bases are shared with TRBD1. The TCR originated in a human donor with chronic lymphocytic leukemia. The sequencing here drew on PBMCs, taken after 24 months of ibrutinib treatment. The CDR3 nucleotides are TGTGCCAGCAGTAGGACAGGGGGTATCGGTTCACCCCTCCACTTT. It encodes CASSRTGGIGSPLHF.